This T cell receptor (beta chain) was retrieved from a study of blood T cell repertoires in COVID-19 (TCRdb year 2020). General notes on the study: Collaborator samples came from the United States, Italy and Spain and covered acute and convalescent phases of COVID-19. The material from the prospective study consisted of cDNA or gDNA derived from T cells, B-cell-depleted T cells, or PBMCs. Subjects who had been exposed to COVID-19, were actively infected with it, or had recovered from it provided the deeply sampled blood TCRbeta repertoires that made up the dataset. A freely available public database, intended as a resource for researchers studying the immune response to SARS-CoV-2, is where the repertoires were released. Samples came from the ongoing ImmuneRACE study (first 160 participants) plus 1,254 subjects from 6 global collaborators. Nearly every sample came with metadata listing a de-identified subject ID, COVID-19 status, age in years and sex. HLA class I and class II types, where available, came from metadata supplied by the sample provider rather than from assay-based typing. What the authors observed across the whole study: The amount of clinical and demographic metadata varied by source and participant and was provided uncurated.

Sequences SGHTA (CDR1) and FQGNSA (CDR2) are obtained from the germline V gene. V is cut back by 0 bases and J by 4 bases, with 4 bases in the junction unmatched. Taken from cysteine to phenylalanine, the CDR3 has 15 residues. Of the read, only the CDR3 DNA is kept; its 45 bases are in frame from base 1. In the case of this clone: There is no known antigen for this receptor. Nothing much larger sits one base from this clone, and base qualities are not available.

One collaborating source in Seattle enrolled patients during active infection and followed them longitudinally through the course of disease. Whole blood was collected in K2EDTA tubes by collaborating institutions according to the institutions' own protocols. For TCRbeta analysis, collaborator samples were shipped as frozen whole blood, as isolated PBMCs, or as DNA extracted from either sample type. The immunoSEQ Assay, a bias-controlled multiplex PCR, was used to amplify TCRbeta CDR3 regions from genomic DNA. The study's processing was this. Within the assay, amplification of reference gene primers was used to estimate how many nucleated cells each sample contained. Sequence reads were collapsed and filtered to measure the absolute abundance of every unique TCRbeta CDR3 rearrangement. For each sample, productive Simpson clonality was calculated as the square root of Simpson's diversity index over productive rearrangements. The table was pulled from immuneACCESS by TCRdb, which kept in-frame rearrangements only. Such tables lose some clones; where checked, under half of the loss comes from unresolved V genes, and the rest has no known cause. Clone size and the V and J calls come from that table; the DNA yielded D and trimming. This sample lists around 400,000 clones; approximately 87% were detected once. 10% of the sample is taken by the ten largest.

The source of this sequence is a woman aged 25 to 39 with COVID-19, enrolled during active disease. The V and J segments used are TRBV7-2 and TRBJ1-2; a stretch of 8 junction bases matches TRBD1. Sequenced input: peripheral blood. The sequenced DNA: TGTGCCAGCAGCTTAGCGGTGGACAGGGTCTATGGCTACACCTTC. It translates as CASSLAVDRVYGYTF.